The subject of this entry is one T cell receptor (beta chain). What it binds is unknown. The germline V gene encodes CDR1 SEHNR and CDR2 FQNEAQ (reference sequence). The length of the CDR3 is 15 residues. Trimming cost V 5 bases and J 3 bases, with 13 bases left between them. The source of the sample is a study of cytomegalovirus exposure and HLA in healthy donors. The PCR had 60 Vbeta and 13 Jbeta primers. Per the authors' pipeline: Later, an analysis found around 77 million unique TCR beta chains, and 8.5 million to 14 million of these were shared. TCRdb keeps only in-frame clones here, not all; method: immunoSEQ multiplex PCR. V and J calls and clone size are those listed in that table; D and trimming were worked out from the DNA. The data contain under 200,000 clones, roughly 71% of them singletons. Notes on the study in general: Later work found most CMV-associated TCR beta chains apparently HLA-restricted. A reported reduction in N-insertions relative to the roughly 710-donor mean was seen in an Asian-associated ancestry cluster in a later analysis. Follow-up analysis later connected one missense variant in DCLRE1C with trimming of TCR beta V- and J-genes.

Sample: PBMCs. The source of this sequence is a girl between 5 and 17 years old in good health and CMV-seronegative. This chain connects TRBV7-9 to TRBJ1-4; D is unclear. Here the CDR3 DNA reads TGTGCCAGCAGCGGAGCGCGTGCTGCTAATGAAAAACTGTTTTTT. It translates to CASSGARAANEKLFF.